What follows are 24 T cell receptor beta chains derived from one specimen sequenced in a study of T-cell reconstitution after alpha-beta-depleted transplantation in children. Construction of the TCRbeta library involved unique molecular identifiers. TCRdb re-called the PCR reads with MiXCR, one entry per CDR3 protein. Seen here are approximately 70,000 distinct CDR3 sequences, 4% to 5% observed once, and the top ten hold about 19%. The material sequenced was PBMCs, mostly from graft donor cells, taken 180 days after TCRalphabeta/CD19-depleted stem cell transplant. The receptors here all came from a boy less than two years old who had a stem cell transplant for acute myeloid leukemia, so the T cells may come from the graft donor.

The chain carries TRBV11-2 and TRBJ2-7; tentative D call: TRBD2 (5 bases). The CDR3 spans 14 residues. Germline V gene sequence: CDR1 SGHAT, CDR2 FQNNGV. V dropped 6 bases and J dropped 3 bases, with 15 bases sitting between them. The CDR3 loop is CASRPFRGYYEQYF. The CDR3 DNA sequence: TGTGCCAGCAGACCTTTCCGGGGATACTACGAGCAGTACTTC.

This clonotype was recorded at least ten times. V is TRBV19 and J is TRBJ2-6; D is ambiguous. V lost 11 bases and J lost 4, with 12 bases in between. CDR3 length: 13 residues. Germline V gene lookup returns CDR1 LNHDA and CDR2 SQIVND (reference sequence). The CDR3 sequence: CAPSSRGANVLTF. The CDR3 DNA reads TGTGCCCCTTCCTCTCGGGGGGCCAACGTCCTGACTTTC.

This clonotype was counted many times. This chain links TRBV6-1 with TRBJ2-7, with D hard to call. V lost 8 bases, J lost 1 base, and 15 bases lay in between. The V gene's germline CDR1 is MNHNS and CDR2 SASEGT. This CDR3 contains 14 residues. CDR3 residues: CASRPFRRSYEQYV. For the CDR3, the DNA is TGTGCCAGCCGGCCCTTCCGGCGGTCCTACGAGCAGTACGTC.

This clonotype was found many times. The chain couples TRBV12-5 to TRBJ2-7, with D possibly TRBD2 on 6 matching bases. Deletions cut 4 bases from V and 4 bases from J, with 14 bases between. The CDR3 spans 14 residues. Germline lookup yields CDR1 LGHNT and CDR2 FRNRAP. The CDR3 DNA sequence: TGTGCTAGTGGTTCTCTGTCTGGGGGGTACGAGCAGTACTTC. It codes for CASGSLSGGYEQYF.

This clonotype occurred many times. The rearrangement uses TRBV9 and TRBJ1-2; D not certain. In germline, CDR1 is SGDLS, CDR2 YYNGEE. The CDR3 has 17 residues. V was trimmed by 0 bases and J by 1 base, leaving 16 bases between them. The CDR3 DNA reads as TGTGCCAGCAGCGTAGCCCCGACACCCCGAGTTAACTATGGCTACACCTTC. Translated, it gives CASSVAPTPRVNYGYTF.

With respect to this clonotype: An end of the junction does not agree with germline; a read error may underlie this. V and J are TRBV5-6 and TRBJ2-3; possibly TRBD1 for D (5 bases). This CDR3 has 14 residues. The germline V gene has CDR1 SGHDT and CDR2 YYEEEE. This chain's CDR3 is CAISLGLLDSEQYF. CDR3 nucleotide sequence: TGTGCCATCAGCTTGGGGCTCCTGGATTCTGAGCAGTATTTT.

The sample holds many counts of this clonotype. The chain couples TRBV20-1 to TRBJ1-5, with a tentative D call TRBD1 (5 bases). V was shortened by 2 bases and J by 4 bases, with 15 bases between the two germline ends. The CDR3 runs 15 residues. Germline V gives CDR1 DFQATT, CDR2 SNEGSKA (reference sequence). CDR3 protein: CSARHRGGVNQPQHF. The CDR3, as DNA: TGCAGTGCTAGACATCGAGGAGGGGTTAATCAGCCCCAGCATTTT.

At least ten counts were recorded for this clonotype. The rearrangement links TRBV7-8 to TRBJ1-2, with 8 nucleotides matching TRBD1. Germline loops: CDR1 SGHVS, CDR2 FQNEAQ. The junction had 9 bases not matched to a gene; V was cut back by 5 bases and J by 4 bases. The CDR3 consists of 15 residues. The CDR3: CASSPQQGVGYGYTF. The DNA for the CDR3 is TGTGCCAGCAGCCCCCAACAGGGGGTGGGCTATGGCTACACCTTC.

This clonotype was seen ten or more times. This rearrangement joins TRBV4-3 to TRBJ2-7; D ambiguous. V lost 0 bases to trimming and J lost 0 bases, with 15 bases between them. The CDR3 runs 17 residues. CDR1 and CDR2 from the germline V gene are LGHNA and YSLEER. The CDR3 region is CASSQDSGSTLSYEQYF. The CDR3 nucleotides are TGCGCCAGCAGCCAAGATTCAGGCAGTACCCTCTCCTACGAGCAGTACTTC.

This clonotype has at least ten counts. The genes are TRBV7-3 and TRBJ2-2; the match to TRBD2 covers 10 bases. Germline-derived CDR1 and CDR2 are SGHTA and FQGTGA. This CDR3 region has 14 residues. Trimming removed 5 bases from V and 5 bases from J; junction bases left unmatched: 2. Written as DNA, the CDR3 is TGTGCCAGCAGCAGGACTAGCGGAACCGGGGAGCTGTTTTTT. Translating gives CASSRTSGTGELFF.

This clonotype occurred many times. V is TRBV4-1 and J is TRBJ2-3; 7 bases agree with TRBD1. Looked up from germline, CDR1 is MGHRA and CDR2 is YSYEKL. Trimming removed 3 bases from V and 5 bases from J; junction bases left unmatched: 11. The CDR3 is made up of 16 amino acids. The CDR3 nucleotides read TGCGCCAGCAGCCAGGCGGCGAGACAGGGAATAGATACGCAGTATTTT. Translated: CASSQAARQGIDTQYF.

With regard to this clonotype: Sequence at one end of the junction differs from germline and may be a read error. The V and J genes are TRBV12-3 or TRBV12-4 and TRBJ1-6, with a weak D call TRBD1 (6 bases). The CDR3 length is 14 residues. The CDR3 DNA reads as TGTGCCAGCAGTTTCGAGGGGGGCGATTCACCCATCCACTTT. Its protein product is CASSFEGGDSPIHF.

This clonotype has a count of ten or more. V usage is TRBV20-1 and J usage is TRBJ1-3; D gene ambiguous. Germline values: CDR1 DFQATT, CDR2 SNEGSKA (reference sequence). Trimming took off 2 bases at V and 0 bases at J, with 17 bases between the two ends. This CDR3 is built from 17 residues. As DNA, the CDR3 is TGCAGTGCTAGAACGGTCGGGCTCCATCACTCTGGAAACACCATATATTTT. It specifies CSARTVGLHHSGNTIYF.

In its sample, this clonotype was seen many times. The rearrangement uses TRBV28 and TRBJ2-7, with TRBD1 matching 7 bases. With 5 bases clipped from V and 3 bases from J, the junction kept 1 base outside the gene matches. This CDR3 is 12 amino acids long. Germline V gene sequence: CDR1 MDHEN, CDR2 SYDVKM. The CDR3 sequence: CASSRDSYEQYV. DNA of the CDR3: TGTGCCAGCAGTAGGGACAGCTACGAGCAGTACGTC.

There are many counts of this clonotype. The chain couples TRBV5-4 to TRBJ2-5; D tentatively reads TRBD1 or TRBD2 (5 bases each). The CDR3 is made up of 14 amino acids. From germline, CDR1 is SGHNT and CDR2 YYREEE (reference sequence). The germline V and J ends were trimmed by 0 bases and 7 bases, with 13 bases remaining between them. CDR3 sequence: CASSLAARGGTQYF. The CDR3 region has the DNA TGTGCCAGCAGCTTGGCCGCGAGGGGCGGGACCCAGTACTTC.

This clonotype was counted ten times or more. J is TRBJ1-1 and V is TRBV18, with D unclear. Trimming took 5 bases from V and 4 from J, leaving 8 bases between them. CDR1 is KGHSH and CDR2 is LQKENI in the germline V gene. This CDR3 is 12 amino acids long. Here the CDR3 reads CASSTVGTEAFF. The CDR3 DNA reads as TGTGCCAGCTCAACCGTCGGCACTGAAGCTTTCTTT.

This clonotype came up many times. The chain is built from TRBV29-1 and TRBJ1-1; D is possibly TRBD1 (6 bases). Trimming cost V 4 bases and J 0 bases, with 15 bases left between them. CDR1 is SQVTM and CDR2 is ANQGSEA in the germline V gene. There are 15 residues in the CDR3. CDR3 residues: CSVGLRQAMNTEAFF. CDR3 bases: TGCAGCGTTGGCCTTAGACAGGCTATGAACACTGAAGCTTTCTTT.

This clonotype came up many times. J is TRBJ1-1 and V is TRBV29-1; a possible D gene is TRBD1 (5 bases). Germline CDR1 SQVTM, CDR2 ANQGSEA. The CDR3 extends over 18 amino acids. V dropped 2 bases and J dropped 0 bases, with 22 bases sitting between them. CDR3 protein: CSVERRGRGIGMNTEAFF. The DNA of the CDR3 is TGCAGCGTTGAAAGGCGGGGAAGGGGAATAGGCATGAACACTGAAGCTTTCTTT.

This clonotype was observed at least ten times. CDR3 sequence reads: CSARGFFGTDTQYF. The CDR3 coding sequence is TGCAGTGCCCGCGGCTTTTTTGGCACAGATACGCAGTATTTT. The chain employs TRBV20-1 and TRBJ2-3; D call uncertain. This CDR3 comprises 14 residues. V was pared by 6 bases and J by 1 base, with 14 bases between. Germline assignment: CDR1 DFQATT and CDR2 SNEGSKA (reference sequence).

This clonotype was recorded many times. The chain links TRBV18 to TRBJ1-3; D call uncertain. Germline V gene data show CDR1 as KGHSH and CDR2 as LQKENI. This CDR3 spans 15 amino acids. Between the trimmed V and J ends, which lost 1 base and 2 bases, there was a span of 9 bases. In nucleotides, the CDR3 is TGTGCCAGCTCACCACGACAAGCGGCTGGAAACACCATATATTTT. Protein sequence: CASSPRQAAGNTIYF.

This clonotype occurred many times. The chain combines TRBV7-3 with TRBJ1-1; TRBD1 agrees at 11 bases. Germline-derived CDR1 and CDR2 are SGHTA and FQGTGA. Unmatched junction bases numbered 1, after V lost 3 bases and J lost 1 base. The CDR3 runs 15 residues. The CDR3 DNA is TGTGCCAGCAGCTTGGACAGGGGGCGGAACACTGAAGCTTTCTTT. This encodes CASSLDRGRNTEAFF.

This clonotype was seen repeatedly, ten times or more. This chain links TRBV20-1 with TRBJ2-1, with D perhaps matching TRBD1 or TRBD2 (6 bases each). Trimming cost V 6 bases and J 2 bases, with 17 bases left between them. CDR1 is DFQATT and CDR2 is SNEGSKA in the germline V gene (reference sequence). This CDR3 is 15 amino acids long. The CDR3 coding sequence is TGCAGTGCCCGTAGACGGGGGCGCCCCTACAATGAGCAGTTCTTC. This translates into CSARRRGRPYNEQFF.

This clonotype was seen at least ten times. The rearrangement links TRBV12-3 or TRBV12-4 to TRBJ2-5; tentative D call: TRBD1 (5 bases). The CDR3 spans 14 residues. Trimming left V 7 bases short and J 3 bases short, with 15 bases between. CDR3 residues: CASTGWSREETQYF. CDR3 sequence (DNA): TGTGCCAGCACGGGTTGGTCCAGGGAAGAGACCCAGTACTTC.

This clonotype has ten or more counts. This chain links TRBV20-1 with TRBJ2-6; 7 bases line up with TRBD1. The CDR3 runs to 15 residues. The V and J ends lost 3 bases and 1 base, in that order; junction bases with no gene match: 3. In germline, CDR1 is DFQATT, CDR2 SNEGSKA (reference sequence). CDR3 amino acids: CSARRQGSGANVLTF. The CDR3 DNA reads TGCAGTGCTAGGAGACAGGGTTCTGGGGCCAACGTCCTGACTTTC.